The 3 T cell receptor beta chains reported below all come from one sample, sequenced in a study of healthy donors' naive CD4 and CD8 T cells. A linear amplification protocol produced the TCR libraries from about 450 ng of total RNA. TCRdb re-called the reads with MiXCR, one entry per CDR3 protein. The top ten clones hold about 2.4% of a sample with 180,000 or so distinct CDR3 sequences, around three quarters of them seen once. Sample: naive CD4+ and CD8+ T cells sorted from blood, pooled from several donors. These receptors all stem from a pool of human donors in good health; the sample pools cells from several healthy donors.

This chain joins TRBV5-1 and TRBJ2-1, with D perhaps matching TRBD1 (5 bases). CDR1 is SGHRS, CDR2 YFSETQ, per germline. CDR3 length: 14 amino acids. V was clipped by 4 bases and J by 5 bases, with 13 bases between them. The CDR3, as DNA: TGCGCCAGCAGCATTTCGACAGCCAACAATGAGCAGTTCTTC. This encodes CASSISTANNEQFF. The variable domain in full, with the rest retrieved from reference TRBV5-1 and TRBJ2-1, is KAGVTQTPRYLIKTRGQQVTLSCSPISGHRSVSWYQQTPGQGLQFLFEYFSETQRNKGNFPGRFSGRQFSNSRSEMNVSTLELGDSALYLCASSISTANNEQFFGPGTRLTVL.

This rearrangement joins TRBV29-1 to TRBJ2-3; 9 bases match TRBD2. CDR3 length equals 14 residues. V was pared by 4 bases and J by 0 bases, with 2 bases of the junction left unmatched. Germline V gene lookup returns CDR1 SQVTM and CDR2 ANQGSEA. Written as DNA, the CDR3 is TGCAGCGTTGGGCTAGCGGGGAGCACAGATACGCAGTATTTT. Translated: CSVGLAGSTDTQYF.

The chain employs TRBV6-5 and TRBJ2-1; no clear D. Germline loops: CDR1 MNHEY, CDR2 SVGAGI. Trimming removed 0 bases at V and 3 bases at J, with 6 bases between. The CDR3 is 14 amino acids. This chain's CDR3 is CASSYSSGYNEQFF. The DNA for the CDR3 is TGTGCCAGCAGTTACTCGTCAGGCTACAATGAGCAGTTCTTC.